This T cell receptor beta chain was found in a study of blood T cell repertoires in COVID-19. In the study overall: The samples span acute and convalescent COVID-19 from the United States, Italy and Spain. In each case, the material was cDNA or gDNA derived from T cells, B-cell-depleted T cells, or PBMCs.

There are 16 residues in the CDR3. The V gene end was trimmed by 5 bases and the J gene end by 1 base; junction bases not matched to a gene: 9. CDR1 and CDR2 from the germline V gene are SGHNT and YYREEE (reference sequence). Per the original data handling: Researchers report that nucleated cell counts were estimated from reference gene primer amplification. Only in-frame clones appear in the TCRdb table, and some are missing; sequencing was by immunoSEQ multiplex PCR. The V and J calls and clone size were taken over from that table, and D and trimming were inferred from the DNA. The table has 100,000 or so clones, around nine tenths seen once.

The chain combines TRBV5-4 with TRBJ2-3, with 8 bases aligning to TRBD2. The sequence came from a woman aged 50 to 60 in a cohort sampled during active COVID-19. The sequenced sample consisted of peripheral blood. CDR3 region: CASRGPGLGRTDTQYF. The CDR3, as DNA: TGTGCCAGCAGAGGTCCGGGACTAGGGCGCACAGATACGCAGTATTTT.